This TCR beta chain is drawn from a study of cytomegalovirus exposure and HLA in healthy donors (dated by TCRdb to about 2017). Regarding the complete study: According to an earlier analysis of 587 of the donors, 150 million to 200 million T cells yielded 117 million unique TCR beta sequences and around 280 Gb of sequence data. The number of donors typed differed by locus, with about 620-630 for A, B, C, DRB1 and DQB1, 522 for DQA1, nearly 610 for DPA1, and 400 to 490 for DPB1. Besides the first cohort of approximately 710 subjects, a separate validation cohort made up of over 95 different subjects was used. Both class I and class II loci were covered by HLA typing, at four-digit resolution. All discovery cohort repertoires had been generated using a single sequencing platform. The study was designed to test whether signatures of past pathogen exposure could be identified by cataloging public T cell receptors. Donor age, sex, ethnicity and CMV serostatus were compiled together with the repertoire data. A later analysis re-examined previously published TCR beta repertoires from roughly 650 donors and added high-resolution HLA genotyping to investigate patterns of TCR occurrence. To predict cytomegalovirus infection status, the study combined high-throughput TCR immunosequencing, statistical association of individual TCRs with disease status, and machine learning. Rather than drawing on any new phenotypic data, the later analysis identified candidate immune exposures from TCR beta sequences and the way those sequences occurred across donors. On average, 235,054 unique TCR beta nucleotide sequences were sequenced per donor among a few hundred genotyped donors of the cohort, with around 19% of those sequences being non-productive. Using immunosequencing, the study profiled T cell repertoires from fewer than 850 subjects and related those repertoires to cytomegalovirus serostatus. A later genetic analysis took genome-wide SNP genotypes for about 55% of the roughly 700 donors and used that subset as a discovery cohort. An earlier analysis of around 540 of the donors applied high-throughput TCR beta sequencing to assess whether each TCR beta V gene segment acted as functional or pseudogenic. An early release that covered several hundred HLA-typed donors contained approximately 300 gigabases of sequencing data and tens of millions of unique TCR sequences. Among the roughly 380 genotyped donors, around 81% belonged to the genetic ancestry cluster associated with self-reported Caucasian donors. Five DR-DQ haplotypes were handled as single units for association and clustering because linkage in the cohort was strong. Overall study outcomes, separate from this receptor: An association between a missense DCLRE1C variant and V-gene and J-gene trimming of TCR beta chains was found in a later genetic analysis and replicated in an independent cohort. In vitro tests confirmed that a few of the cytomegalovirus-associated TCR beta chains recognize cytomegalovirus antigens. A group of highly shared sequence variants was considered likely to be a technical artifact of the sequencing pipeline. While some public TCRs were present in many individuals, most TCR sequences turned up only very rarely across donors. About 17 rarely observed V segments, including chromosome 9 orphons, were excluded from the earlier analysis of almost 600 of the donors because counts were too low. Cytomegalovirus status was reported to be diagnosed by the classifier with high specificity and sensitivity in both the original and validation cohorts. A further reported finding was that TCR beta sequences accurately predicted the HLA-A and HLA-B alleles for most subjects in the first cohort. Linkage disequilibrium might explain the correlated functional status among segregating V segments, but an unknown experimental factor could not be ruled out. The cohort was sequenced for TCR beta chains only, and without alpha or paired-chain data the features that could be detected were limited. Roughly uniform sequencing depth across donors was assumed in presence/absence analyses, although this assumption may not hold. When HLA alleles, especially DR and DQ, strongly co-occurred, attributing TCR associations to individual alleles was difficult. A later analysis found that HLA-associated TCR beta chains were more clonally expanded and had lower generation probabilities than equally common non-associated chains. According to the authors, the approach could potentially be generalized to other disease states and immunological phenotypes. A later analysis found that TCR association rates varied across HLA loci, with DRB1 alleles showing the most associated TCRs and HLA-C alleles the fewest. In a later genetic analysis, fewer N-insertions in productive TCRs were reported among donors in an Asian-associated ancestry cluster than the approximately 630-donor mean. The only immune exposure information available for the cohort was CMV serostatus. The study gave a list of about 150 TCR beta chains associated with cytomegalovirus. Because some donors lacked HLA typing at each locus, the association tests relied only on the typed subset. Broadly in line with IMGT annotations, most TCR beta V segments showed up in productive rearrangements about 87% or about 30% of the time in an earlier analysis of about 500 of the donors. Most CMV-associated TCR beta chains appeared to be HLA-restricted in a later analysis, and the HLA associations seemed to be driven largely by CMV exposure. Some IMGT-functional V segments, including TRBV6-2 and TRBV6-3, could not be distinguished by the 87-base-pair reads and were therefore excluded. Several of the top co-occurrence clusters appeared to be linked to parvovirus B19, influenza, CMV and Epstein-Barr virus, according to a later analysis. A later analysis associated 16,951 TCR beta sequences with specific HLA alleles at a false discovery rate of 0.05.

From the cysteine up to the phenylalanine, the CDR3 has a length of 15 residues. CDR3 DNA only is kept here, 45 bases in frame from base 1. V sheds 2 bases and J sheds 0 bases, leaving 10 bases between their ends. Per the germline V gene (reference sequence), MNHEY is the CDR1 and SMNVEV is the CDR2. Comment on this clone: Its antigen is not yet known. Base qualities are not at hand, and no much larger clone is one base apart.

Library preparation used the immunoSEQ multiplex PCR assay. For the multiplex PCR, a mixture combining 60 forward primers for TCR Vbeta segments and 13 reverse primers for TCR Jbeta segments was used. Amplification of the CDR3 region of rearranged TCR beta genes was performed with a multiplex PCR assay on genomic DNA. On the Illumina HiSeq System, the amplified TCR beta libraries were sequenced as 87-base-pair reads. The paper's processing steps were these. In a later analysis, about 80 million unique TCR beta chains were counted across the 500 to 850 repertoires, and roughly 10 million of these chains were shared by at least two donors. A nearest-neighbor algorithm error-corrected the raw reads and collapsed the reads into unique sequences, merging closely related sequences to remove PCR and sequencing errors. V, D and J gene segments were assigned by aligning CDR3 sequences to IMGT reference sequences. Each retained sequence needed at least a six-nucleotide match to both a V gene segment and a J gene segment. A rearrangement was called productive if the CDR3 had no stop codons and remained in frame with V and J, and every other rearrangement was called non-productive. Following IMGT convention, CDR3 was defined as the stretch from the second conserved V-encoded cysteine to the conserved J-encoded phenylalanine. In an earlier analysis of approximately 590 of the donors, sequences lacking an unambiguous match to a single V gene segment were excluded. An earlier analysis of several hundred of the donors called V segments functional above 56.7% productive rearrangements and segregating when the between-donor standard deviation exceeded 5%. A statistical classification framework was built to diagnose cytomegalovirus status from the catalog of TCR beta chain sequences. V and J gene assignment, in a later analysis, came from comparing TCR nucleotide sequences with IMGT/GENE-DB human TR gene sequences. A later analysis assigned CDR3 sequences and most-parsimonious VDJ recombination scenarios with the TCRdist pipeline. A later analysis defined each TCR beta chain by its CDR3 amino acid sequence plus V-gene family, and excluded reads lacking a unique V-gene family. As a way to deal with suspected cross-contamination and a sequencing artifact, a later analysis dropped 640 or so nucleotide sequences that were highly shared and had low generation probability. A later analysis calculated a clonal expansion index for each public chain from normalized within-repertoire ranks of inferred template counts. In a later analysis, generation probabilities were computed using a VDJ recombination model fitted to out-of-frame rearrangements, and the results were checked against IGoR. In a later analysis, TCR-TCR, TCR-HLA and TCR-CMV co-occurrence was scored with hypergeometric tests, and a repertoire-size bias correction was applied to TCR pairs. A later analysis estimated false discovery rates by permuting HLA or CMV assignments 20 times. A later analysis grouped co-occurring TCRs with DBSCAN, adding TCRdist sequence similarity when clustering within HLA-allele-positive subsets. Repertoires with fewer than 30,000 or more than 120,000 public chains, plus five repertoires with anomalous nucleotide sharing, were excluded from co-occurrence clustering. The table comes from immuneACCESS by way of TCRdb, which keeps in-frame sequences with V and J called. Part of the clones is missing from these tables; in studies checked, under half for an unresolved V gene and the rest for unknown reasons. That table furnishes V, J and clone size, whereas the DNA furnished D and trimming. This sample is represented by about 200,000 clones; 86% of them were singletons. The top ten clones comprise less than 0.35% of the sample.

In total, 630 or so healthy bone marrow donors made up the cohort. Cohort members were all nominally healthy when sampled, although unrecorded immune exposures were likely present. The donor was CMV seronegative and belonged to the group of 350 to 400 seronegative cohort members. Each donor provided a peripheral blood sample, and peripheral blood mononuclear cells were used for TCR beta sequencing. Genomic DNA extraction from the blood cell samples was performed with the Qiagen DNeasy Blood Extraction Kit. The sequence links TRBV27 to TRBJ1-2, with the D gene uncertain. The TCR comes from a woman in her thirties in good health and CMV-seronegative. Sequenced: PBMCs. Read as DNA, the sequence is TGTGCCAGCAGTTTAGGAGGAGTAGCTAACTATGGCTACACCTTC. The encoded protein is CASSLGGVANYGYTF.